This T cell receptor (beta chain) was recovered during a study of T-cell reconstitution after alpha-beta-depleted transplantation in children. Using unique molecular identifiers, the investigators prepared the TCRbeta library. TCRdb re-analysed the PCR reads in MiXCR, keeping a single row per CDR3 protein. The profile shows approximately 400,000 distinct CDR3 sequences, about 11% of them singletons. The CDR3 covers 15 residues. Germline CDR1 is MNHEY and CDR2 is SVGEGT. Trimming cost V 7 bases and J 4 bases; bases outside gene matches: 8. The genes are TRBV6-2 or TRBV6-3 and TRBJ2-1; 9 bases align to TRBD1. The origin of this receptor is a human donor who donated a stem cell graft to a child with acute myeloid leukemia. Here the sequenced sample was PBMCs from the stem cell graft donor, taken from the stem cell graft. This CDR3 is CASTLGTGRYNEQFF. DNA of the CDR3: TGTGCCAGCACTCTGGGGACAGGGCGTTACAATGAGCAGTTCTTC.